These T cell receptor beta chains were read from a single sample in a study of OX40 agonist ivuxolimab in advanced cancers. This table comes from immunoSEQ multiplex PCR, and its TCRdb copy is limited to in-frame clones, with some not included. The sample holds 75,000 to 100,000 clones, 86% seen once. Here the sequenced sample was CD4+ or CD8+ T cells sorted from blood, taken in a trial of the OX40 agonist ivuxolimab. These receptors all stem from an adult with an advanced solid tumor such as melanoma, head and neck, liver or kidney cancer. The CDR3 runs from the conserved cysteine through the conserved F or W. D genes are given only for firm matches. Clone size is not always given. Where it is, it says once, few, many or a class for expanded clones.

j_call clone_size v_call d_call cdr3_nt cdr3_aa
TRBJ2-7 - TRBV7-2 - TGTGCCAGCAGTTTTCAGTGGGAGCAGTACTTC CASSFQWEQYF
TRBJ1-2 - TRBV7-2 - TGTGCCAGCAGCTCCGGCAGGGATTATGGCTACACCTTC CASSSGRDYGYTF
TRBJ2-7 - TRBV5-8 - TGTGCCAGCAGCTCTACCTACGAGCAGTACTTC CASSSTYEQYF
TRBJ2-1 - TRBV7-2 - TGTGCCAGCAGCCCATCAGGCGGGGTCTACAATGAGCAGTTCTTC CASSPSGGVYNEQFF
TRBJ1-2 - TRBV7-2 TRBD1 TGTGCCAGCAGCGAGGGACAGGGGGCGCGAGGCTACACCTTC CASSEGQGARGYTF
TRBJ2-5 - TRBV5-1 TRBD1 TGCGCCAGCAGCCCCTCGGGACAGCCGCAAGAGACCCAGTACTTC CASSPSGQPQETQYF
TRBJ2-7 once TRBV11-1 TRBD1 TGTGCCAGCAGTCAGTTACAGGGGGTATCCGAGCAGTACTTC CASSQLQGVSEQYF
TRBJ1-2 - TRBV6-5 TRBD1 TGTGCCACCCGGGACAGGGGATACTATGGCTACACCTTC CATRDRGYYGYTF
TRBJ2-1 - TRBV25-1 TRBD2 TGTGCCAGCAGTGAAGGGGGGGTCGGGGGTGGCGAGCAGTTCTTC CASSEGGVGGGEQFF
TRBJ1-3 - TRBV7-2 - TGTGCCAGCAGCTGGGGACAAAGCTCTGGAAACACCATATATTTT CASSWGQSSGNTIYF
TRBJ1-3 - TRBV9 - TGTGCCAGCAGCGTAGGGCCGGTTTACTCTGGAAACACCATATATTTT CASSVGPVYSGNTIYF
TRBJ1-4 - TRBV7-8 - TGTGCCAGCAGCCGTAGGACGGGGTTTAATGAAAAACTGTTTTTT CASSRRTGFNEKLFF
TRBJ2-7 - TRBV7-2 TRBD2 TGTGCCAGCAGCGGGGGGGGTATCAGCGCCTACGAGCAGTACTTC CASSGGGISAYEQYF
TRBJ2-7 - TRBV7-9 TRBD2 TGTGCCAGCAGCCCCCTCGGGACTAGCAACGAGCAGTACTTC CASSPLGTSNEQYF
TRBJ1-1 - TRBV7-6 - TGTGCCAGCAGCTTAGCAGGGGGGTTTGAAGCTTTCTTT CASSLAGGFEAFF
TRBJ1-2 - TRBV7-2 TRBD1 TGTGCCAGCAGCTTAGACCGACAGGGAGGCGGCTACACCTTC CASSLDRQGGGYTF
TRBJ2-3 - TRBV28 - TGTGCCAGCAGTTTGCGGGGTCCTAGCACAGATACGCAGTATTTT CASSLRGPSTDTQYF
TRBJ2-3 - TRBV6-5 - TGTGCCAGCAGTCCAAACTGGGGGGCAGATACGCAGTATTTT CASSPNWGADTQYF
TRBJ1-5 - TRBV18 - TGTGCCAGCTCACCAGCCAGGAGTAATCAGCCCCAGCATTTT CASSPARSNQPQHF
TRBJ2-4 - TRBV6-4 - TGTGCCAGCAGCTGTGGGACTCTGATAGCCAAAAACATTCAGTACTTC CASSCGTLIAKNIQYF
TRBJ2-3 - TRBV4-1 TRBD2 TGCGCCAGCACGGGGGGAGCCACAGATACGCAGTATTTT CASTGGATDTQYF
TRBJ1-5 - TRBV2 TRBD1 TGTGCCAGCAGTGAAGTCGGGACAGGGGTGAGCAATCAGCCCCAGCATTTT CASSEVGTGVSNQPQHF
TRBJ2-5 - TRBV5-4 TRBD2 TGTGCCAGCAGCTTACCACTAGCGGGAAAATCGGAGACCCAGTACTTC CASSLPLAGKSETQYF
TRBJ2-2 - TRBV5-1 - TGCGCCAGCAGCTTTCGTCCGAGCTCCACGGGCACCGGGGAGCTGTTTTTT CASSFRPSSTGTGELFF
TRBJ2-7 - TRBV27 TRBD1 TGTGCCAGCAGTTCACCGGGACAGGTAACCTACGAGCAGTACTTC CASSSPGQVTYEQYF
TRBJ2-3 - TRBV2 TRBD1 TGTGCGACAGGGGAAGGGGTTGCAGATACGCAGTATTTT CATGEGVADTQYF
TRBJ2-7 - TRBV5-3 - TGTGCCAGCAGTCGCGGGCCCTCGCGGAGGAACGAGCAGTACTTC CASSRGPSRRNEQYF
TRBJ2-1 - TRBV10-2 TRBD2 TGCGCCAGCAGTGCACTAGCGGGAGGGAGCGAGCAGTTCTTC CASSALAGGSEQFF
TRBJ2-6 - TRBV27 - TGTGCCAGCAGTTTTAGCGCCGGGGCTGGGGCCAACGTCCTGACTTTC CASSFSAGAGANVLTF
TRBJ1-2 - TRBV30 - TGTGCCTGGAGTCAAGGGGCCGACTATGGCTACACCTTC CAWSQGADYGYTF
TRBJ1-5 - TRBV6-4 TRBD1 TGTGCCAGCAGCCCGACAGGGCAGGGTCAGCCCCAGCATTTT CASSPTGQGQPQHF
TRBJ1-2 - TRBV7-2 - TGTGCCAGCAGCTTAGCCCCTTCAAGACAAAATGGCTACACCTTC CASSLAPSRQNGYTF
TRBJ1-5 - TRBV28 TRBD1 TGTGCCAGCAAGACCGACAGGGGGAGCAATCAGCCCCAGCATTTT CASKTDRGSNQPQHF
TRBJ2-2 - TRBV29-1 TRBD2 TGCAGCGGGCTAAAAGCGGGGGGGCCGAACACCGGGGAGCTGTTTTTT CSGLKAGGPNTGELFF
TRBJ2-5 - TRBV18 - TGTGCCAGCTCGGGGACTGCCCAAGAGACCCAGTACTTC CASSGTAQETQYF
TRBJ1-1 - TRBV6-1 TRBD1 TGTGCCAGCAGTGCCGACAGGGCGGGCACTGAAGCTTTCTTT CASSADRAGTEAFF
TRBJ2-2 - TRBV4-3 TRBD2 TGCGCCAGCAGCCATTTCCTAGCGGGAGGGCTCACCGGGGAGCTGTTTTTT CASSHFLAGGLTGELFF
TRBJ1-3 once TRBV5-1 - TGCGCCAGCGCCAGGGGAAACACCATATATTTT CASARGNTIYF
TRBJ1-2 - TRBV7-9 - TGTGCCAGCGCCAACACGGGGTATGGCTACACCTTC CASANTGYGYTF
TRBJ2-5 - TRBV28 TRBD2 TGTGCCAGCAGCAGACTAGCGGGGGGCCAAGAGACCCAGTACTTC CASSRLAGGQETQYF
TRBJ2-1 - TRBV5-8 TRBD2 TGTGCCAGCAGCTCTCCTAGCGGGGGGTTGGGCCTGGGGAATGAGCAGTTCTTC CASSSPSGGLGLGNEQFF
TRBJ1-2 - TRBV20-1 - TGCAGTGCTTCCGTGGGTTATGGCTACACCTTC CSASVGYGYTF
TRBJ1-1 - TRBV6-5 - TGTGCCAGCAGCGGGGGGACCCCAGGGACTGAAGCTTTCTTT CASSGGTPGTEAFF
TRBJ2-3 once TRBV29-1 - TGCAGCGTACCCATGGCTGCAGATACGCAGTATTTT CSVPMAADTQYF
TRBJ1-1 - TRBV5-1 - TGCGCCAGCAGCTTAGGACAAGACACTGAAGCTTTCTTT CASSLGQDTEAFF
TRBJ1-6 once TRBV6-1 - TGTGCCAGCAGTTGGCCTCCCGGGACGGGTTCACCCCTCCACTTT CASSWPPGTGSPLHF
TRBJ2-7 - TRBV7-9 - TGTGCCAGCAGCCTTCCCGGGCCCGAGCAGTACTTC CASSLPGPEQYF
TRBJ2-3 - TRBV7-2 TRBD2 TGTGCCAGCAGCCCTAGCGGGGGGGCCGGAGCAGATACGCAGTATTTT CASSPSGGAGADTQYF
TRBJ1-5 - TRBV6-6 TRBD1 TGTGCCAGCAGCGAACAGGGGTTCCAGCCCCAGCATTTT CASSEQGFQPQHF
TRBJ1-4 few TRBV6-1 - TGTGCCAGCAGTGAAGGTTGGAGGGGAGAAAAACTGTTTTTT CASSEGWRGEKLFF